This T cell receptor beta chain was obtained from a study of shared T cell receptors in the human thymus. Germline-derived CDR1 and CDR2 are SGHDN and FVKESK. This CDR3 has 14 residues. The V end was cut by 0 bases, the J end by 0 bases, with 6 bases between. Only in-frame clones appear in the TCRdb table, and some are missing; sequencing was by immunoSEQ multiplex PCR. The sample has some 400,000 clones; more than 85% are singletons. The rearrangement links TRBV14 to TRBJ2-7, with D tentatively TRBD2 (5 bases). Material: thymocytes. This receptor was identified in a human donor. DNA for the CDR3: TGTGCCAGCAGCCAAGAACGGGACTCCTACGAGCAGTACTTC. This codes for CASSQERDSYEQYF.